One and the same sample provided the 2 T cell receptor beta chains below, sequenced in a study of vaccination effects on CD4 cells after COVID-19. The antigens these receptors bind are not known. TCRdb's copy holds only in-frame clones and misses some; the assay was immunoSEQ multiplex PCR. The table lists about 46,000 clones, 65% to 75% of them singletons, with about 15% in the top ten. Antigen-specific CD4+ T cells were expanded with viral peptide pools in the ViraFEST assay before sequencing. With about 9 days of culture completed, CD4+ T cells were isolated. Two doses of either BNT162b2 or mRNA-1273 were given to each participant. The source material was CD4+ T cells from PBMCs cultured with HCoV-OC43 spike peptides, sampled after COVID-19 vaccination. As for subset: HCoV-OC43 spike overlapping peptide pool stimulation. These receptors came from a human donor who received a COVID-19 vaccine.

The chain combines TRBV27 with TRBJ1-1; D call uncertain. Germline V gene data show CDR1 as MNHEY and CDR2 as SMNVEV (reference sequence). With 3 bases removed from V and 0 bases from J, the gap between germline ends came to 11 bases. CDR3 length: 15 residues. The CDR3 region has the DNA TGTGCCAGCAGTTTGGACCACTTTATGAACACTGAAGCTTTCTTT. This encodes CASSLDHFMNTEAFF.

CDR3 coding DNA: TGTGCCAGCAGTCTTGGCGGGGGCAATCAGCCCCAGCATTTT. Translated: CASSLGGGNQPQHF. The chain couples TRBV3-1 (or the pseudogene TRBV3-2) to TRBJ1-5; D gene ambiguous. Germline assignment: CDR1 LGHDT and CDR2 YNNKEL (reference sequence). V lost 6 bases and J lost 2, with 11 bases in between. The CDR3 has 14 residues.